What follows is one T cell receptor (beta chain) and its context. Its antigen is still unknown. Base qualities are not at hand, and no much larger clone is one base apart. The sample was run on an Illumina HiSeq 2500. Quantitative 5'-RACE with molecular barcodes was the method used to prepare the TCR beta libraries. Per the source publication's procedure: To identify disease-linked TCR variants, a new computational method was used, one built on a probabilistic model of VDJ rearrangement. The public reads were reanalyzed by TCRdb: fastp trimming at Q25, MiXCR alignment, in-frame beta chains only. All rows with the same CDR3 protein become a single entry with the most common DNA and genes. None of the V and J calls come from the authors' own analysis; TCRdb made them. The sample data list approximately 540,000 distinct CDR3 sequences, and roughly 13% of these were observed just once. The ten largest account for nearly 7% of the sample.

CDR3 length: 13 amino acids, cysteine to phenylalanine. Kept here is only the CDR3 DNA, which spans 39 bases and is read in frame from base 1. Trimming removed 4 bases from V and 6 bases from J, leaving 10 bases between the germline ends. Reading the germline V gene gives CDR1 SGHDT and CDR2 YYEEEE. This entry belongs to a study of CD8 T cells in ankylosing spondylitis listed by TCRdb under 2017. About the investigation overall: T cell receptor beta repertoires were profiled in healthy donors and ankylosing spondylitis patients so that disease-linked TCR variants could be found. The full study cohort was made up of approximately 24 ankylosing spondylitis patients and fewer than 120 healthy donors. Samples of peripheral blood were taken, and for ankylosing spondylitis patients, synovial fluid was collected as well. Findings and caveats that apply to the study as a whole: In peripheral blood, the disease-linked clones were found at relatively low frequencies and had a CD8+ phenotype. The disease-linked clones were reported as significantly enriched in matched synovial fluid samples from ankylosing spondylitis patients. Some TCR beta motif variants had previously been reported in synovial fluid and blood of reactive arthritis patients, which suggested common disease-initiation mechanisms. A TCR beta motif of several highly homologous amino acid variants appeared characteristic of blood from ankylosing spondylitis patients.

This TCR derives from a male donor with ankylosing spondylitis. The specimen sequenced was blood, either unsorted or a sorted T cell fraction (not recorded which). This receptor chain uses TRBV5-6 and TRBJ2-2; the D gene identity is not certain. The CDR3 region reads CASSLPVAGELFF. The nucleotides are TGTGCCAGCAGCCTCCCGGTGGCCGGGGAGCTGTTTTTT.